These T cell receptor beta chains were read from a single sample in a study of blood T cell repertoires in COVID-19. Clones were sequenced by immunoSEQ multiplex PCR, and TCRdb holds only the in-frame ones, with some missing. The data show about 220,000 clones, roughly 85% seen once. Sequencing input: peripheral blood. These receptors were taken from a woman between 70 and 85 years old with COVID-19, enrolled during active disease. The conserved cysteine and the conserved F or W are not part of the CDR3 here.

v_call | cdr3_aa
TRBV2 | ASSASRGNTIY
TRBV3-1/TRBV3-2 | ASSQLLAGVGEQY
TRBV2 | ASSEMTSGSHEQY
TRBV3-1/TRBV3-2 | ASSRQNYEQY
TRBV7-2 | ASSLTGPNTGELF
TRBV7-9 | ASSSAGAGNTIY
TRBV24-1 | ATSDVSRGNQPQH
TRBV7-3 | ASSLIGPPGSYNEQF
TRBV12-1 | ASSSPGNTIY
TRBV7-3 | ASSQGGSGNTIY
TRBV19 | ASSGTAYTGELF
TRBV3-1/TRBV3-2 | ASSQTGKDTEAF
TRBV18 | ASSPTLPLPPFNYGYT
TRBV11-2 | ASSGDRNYGYT
TRBV6-2/TRBV6-3 | ASSYPEVRETQY
TRBV6-2/TRBV6-3 | ASSYRDRGTYNEQF
TRBV7-9 | ASSPRGQVYNEQF
TRBV5-1 | ASSLGNSGGTDTQY
TRBV25-1 | ASSEYGPGEGEAF
TRBV4-2 | ASSQADRGSEAF
TRBV19 | ASSLLGTGVNYGYT
TRBV9 | ASSPRTGGKNTEAF
TRBV10-2 | ASRPVLSPYEQY
TRBV27 | ASGRGKGEEKLF
TRBV4-1 | ASSKTRSVVRQGNNEQF
TRBV3-1/TRBV3-2 | ASSQDVAGGINEQF
TRBV7-9 | ASSSRVPQGFRSGNTIY